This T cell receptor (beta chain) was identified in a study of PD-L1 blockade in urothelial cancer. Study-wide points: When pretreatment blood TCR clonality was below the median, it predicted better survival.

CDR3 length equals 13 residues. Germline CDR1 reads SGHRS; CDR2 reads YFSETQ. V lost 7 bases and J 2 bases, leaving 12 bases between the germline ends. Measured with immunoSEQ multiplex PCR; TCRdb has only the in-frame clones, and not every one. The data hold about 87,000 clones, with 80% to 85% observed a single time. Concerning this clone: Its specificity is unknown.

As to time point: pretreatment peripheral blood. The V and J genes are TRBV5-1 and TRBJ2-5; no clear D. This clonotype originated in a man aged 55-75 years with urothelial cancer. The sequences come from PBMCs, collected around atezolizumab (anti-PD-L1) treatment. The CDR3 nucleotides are TGCGCCAGCGGAGAGACTTCTCAAGAGACCCAGTACTTC. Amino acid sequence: CASGETSQETQYF.